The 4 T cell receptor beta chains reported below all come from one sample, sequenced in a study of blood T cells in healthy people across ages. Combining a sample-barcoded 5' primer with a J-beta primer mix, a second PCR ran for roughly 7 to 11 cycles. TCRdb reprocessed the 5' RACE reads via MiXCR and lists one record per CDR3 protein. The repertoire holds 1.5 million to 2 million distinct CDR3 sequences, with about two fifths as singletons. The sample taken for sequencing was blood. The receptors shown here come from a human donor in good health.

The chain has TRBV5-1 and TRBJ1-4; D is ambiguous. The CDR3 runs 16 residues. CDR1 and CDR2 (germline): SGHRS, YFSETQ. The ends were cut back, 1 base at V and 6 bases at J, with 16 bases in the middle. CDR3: CASSLSEDWQDEKLFF. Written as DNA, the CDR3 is TGCGCCAGCAGCTTGAGCGAGGACTGGCAGGATGAAAAACTGTTTTTT.

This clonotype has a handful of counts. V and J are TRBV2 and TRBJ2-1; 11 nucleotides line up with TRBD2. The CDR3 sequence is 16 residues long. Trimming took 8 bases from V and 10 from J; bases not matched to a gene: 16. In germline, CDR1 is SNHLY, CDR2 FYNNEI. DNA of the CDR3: TGTGCCAGCGAGGGTACTAGCGGGGGACTTGACCCCGAGCAGTTCTTC. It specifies CASEGTSGGLDPEQFF.

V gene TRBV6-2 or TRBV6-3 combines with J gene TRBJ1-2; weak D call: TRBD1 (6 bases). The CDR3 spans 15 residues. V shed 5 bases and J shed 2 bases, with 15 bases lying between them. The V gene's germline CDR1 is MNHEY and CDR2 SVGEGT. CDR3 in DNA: TGTGCCAGCAGTCAGTCTTCAGGGGCCAACTATGGCTACACCTTC. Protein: CASSQSSGANYGYTF.

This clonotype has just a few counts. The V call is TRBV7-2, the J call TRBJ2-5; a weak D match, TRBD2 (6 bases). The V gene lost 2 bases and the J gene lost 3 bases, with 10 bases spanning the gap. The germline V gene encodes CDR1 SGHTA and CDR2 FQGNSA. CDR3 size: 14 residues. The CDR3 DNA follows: TGTGCCAGCAGCTTAATGAGACTAGAAGAGACCCAGTACTTC. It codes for CASSLMRLEETQYF.